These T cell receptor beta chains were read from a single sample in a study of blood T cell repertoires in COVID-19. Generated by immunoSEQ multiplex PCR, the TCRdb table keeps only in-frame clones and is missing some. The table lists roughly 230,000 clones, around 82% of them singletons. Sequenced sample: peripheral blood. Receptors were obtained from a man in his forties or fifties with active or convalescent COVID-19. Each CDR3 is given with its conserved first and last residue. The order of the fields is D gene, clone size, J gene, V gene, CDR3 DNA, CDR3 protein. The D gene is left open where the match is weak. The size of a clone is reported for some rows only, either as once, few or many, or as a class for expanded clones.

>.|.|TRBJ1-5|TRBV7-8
TGTGCCAGCAGCTTATTGGAGGGGTTAAACAATCAGCCCCAGCATTTT
CASSLLEGLNNQPQHF
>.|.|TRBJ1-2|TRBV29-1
TGCAGCGCTGGGCAGGGGCTTGGCTACACCTTC
CSAGQGLGYTF
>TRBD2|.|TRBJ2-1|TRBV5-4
TGTGCCAGCAGCCCGGGACGGACTAGCGGGGGGACCAATGAGCAGTTCTTC
CASSPGRTSGGTNEQFF
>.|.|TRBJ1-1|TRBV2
TGTGCCAGCAGCGGACTAGGGAACACTGAAGCTTTCTTT
CASSGLGNTEAFF
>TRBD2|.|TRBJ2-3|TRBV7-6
TGTGCCAGCAGCTTTAGCGGGCCCGAGGCAGGTACGCAGTATTTT
CASSFSGPEAGTQYF
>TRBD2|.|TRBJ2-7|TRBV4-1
TGCGCCAGCAGCCAAGTTAGTAGCGGGAGATTCTACGAGCAGTACTTC
CASSQVSSGRFYEQYF
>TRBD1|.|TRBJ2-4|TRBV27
TGTGCCAGCAGAGCGTCGACAGGGGAGAGATACATTCAGTACTTC
CASRASTGERYIQYF
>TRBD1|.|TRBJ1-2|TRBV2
TGTGCCAGCAGGGAAGGACAGGGTTTTGAGGGCTACACCTTC
CASREGQGFEGYTF
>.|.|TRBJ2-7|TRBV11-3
TGTGCCAGCGGATCAGTGGGGCCGGGACAAACCCTCGGCGAGCAGTACTTC
CASGSVGPGQTLGEQYF
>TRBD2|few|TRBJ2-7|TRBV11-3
TGTGCCAGCAGCTTACTAGCGGGAGGGCCGGGGGAGCAGTACTTC
CASSLLAGGPGEQYF
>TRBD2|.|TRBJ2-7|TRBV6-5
TGTGCCAGCAGTTCGGGACTAGCGGGAGGTTGGCAGTACTTC
CASSSGLAGGWQYF
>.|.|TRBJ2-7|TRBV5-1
TGCGCCAGCAGCCCCACCCCAGTCTCCTACGAGCAGTACTTC
CASSPTPVSYEQYF
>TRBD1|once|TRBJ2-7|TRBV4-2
TGTGCCAGCAGCCAAGGGACAGGGGGCTCCTACGAGCAGTACTTC
CASSQGTGGSYEQYF
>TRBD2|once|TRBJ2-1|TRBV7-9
TGTGCCAGCAGCCCAGGGACTAGCGGGAGTGACAATGAGCAGTTCTTC
CASSPGTSGSDNEQFF
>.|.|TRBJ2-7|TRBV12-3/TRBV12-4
TGTGCCAGCAGCCAGTCCGGGTACGAGCAGTACTTC
CASSQSGYEQYF
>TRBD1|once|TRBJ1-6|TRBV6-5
TGTGCCAGCCACCTTGAGGGGGCGAATTCACCCCTCCACTTT
CASHLEGANSPLHF
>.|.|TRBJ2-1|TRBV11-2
TGTGCCAGCAGCTCACTAGTCCATGAGCAGTTCTTC
CASSSLVHEQFF
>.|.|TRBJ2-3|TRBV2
TGTGCCAGCAGTAGCCCAGATACGCAGTATTTT
CASSSPDTQYF
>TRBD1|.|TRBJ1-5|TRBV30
TGTGCCTGGACAGGGGGCGCCGGCAATCAGCCCCAGCATTTT
CAWTGGAGNQPQHF
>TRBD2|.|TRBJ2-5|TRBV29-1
TGCAGCGTGTATGGGACTAGCGGGAGAATTTGGGAGACCCAGTACTTC
CSVYGTSGRIWETQYF
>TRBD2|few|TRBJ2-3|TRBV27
TGTGCCAGCAGTTTAAAGCCCCTAGCGGGAACAGATACGCAGTATTTT
CASSLKPLAGTDTQYF